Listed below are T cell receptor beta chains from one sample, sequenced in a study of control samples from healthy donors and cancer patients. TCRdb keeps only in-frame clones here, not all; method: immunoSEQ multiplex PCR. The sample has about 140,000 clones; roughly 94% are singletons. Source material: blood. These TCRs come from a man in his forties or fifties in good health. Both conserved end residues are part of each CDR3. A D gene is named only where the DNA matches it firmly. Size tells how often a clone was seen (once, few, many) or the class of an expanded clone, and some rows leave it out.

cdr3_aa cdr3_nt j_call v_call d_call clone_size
CASSYSRRASYNEQFF TGTGCCAGCAGTTACTCGCGACGGGCCTCCTACAATGAGCAGTTCTTC TRBJ2-1 TRBV6-5 - -
CASREVSYEQYF TGTGCCAGCAGGGAGGTCTCCTACGAGCAGTACTTC TRBJ2-7 TRBV6-5 - -
CASSSRTGKYEQYF TGTGCCAGCAGCTCGAGGACAGGGAAGTACGAGCAGTACTTC TRBJ2-7 TRBV5-4 TRBD1 -
CASSLDVREGTEAFF TGTGCCAGCAGTTTAGACGTCCGAGAAGGCACTGAAGCTTTCTTT TRBJ1-1 TRBV28 - -
CASSQTGRGNQPQHF TGTGCCAGCAGTCAAACAGGAAGGGGCAATCAGCCCCAGCATTTT TRBJ1-5 TRBV7-2 - -
CASSDIRDLNTEAFF TGTGCCAGCAGCGACATCAGGGACCTGAACACTGAAGCTTTCTTT TRBJ1-1 TRBV7-8 - -
CASRDRGRGTGELFF TGTGCCAGCAGGGACAGGGGGCGGGGCACCGGGGAGCTGTTTTTT TRBJ2-2 TRBV6-5 TRBD1 -
CASSIRGTIPETQYF TGTGCCAGCAGCATCCGTGGGACAATCCCAGAGACCCAGTACTTC TRBJ2-5 TRBV27 - -
CASSQDVGSNTLEQYF TGCGCCAGCAGCCAAGACGTGGGGTCCAATACCCTCGAGCAGTACTTC TRBJ2-7 TRBV4-1 - -
CASSLGFGGYEKLFF TGTGCCAGCAGTTTAGGGTTCGGGGGCTATGAAAAACTGTTTTTT TRBJ1-4 TRBV28 - -
CAWSVKGFSGNTIYF TGTGCCTGGAGTGTGAAGGGATTCTCTGGAAACACCATATATTTT TRBJ1-3 TRBV30 - -
CASSYLGQGSEQYF TGTGCCAGCAGTTATTTGGGACAGGGTTCCGAGCAGTACTTC TRBJ2-7 TRBV6-5 TRBD1 -
CSVEITSVFF TGCAGCGTTGAGATAACTAGCGTTTTCTTC TRBJ2-1 TRBV29-1 TRBD2 -
CASSLDLPGPRNSPLHF TGTGCCAGCTCACTCGATCTCCCGGGACCGCGGAATTCACCCCTCCACTTT TRBJ1-6 TRBV18 - few
CASSLNREAEAFF TGTGCCAGCAGTTTAAATAGGGAGGCTGAAGCTTTCTTT TRBJ1-1 TRBV12-3/TRBV12-4 - -
CASSLGLKRDTQYF TGCGCCAGCAGCTTGGGACTAAAAAGAGATACGCAGTATTTT TRBJ2-3 TRBV5-1 - -
CASRVGTVNTEAFF TGTGCCAGCAGGGTCGGGACGGTGAACACTGAAGCTTTCTTT TRBJ1-1 TRBV28 - -
CASSPDRSQPQHF TGTGCCAGCTCACCAGATAGGAGTCAGCCCCAGCATTTT TRBJ1-5 TRBV18 - -
CASSQGINTGELFF TGTGCCAGCAGCCAAGGGATTAACACCGGGGAGCTGTTTTTT TRBJ2-2 TRBV4-2 - -
CASSLGPSSYEQYF TGTGCCAGCAGCTTGGGTCCGAGCTCCTACGAGCAGTACTTC TRBJ2-7 TRBV5-4 - -
CATSRDMTSGITGTQYF TGTGCCACCAGCAGAGATATGACTAGCGGAATCACTGGGACCCAGTACTTC TRBJ2-5 TRBV15 TRBD2 -
CASSDQGARGANVLTF TGTGCCAGCAGTGATCAGGGGGCGCGTGGGGCCAACGTCCTGACTTTC TRBJ2-6 TRBV6-1 TRBD1 -
CASSKGQGAYNEQFF TGTGCCAGCAGCAAGGGACAGGGGGCTTACAATGAGCAGTTCTTC TRBJ2-1 TRBV5-6 TRBD1 once
CASSIFPSSYNEQFF TGTGCCAGCAGCATCTTCCCAAGCTCCTACAATGAGCAGTTCTTC TRBJ2-1 TRBV11-2 - once
CASSPILGEKLFF TGTGCCAGCAGTCCCATATTAGGTGAAAAACTGTTTTTT TRBJ1-4 TRBV6-6 - -
CASSYGTSGDTGELFF TGTGCCAGCAGCTACGGGACTAGCGGGGACACCGGGGAGCTGTTTTTT TRBJ2-2 TRBV5-6 TRBD2 -
CASSDVQGRTDTQYF TGTGCCAGCAGTGATGTGCAGGGTAGGACAGATACGCAGTATTTT TRBJ2-3 TRBV2 - once
CASSDSTGNYNEQFF TGTGCCAGCAGTGATTCGACAGGGAACTACAATGAGCAGTTCTTC TRBJ2-1 TRBV6-4 TRBD1 -
CASSQRGGAHIQYF TGTGCCAGCAGCCAACGCGGGGGGGCCCACATTCAGTACTTC TRBJ2-4 TRBV3-1/TRBV3-2 TRBD2 -
CASSERFTVWQFF TGTGCCAGCAGTGAGCGGTTTACCGTGTGGCAGTTCTTC TRBJ2-1 TRBV6-1 - -
CASSVDTAPNEQFF TGTGCCAGCAGCGTAGATACCGCCCCAAATGAGCAGTTCTTC TRBJ2-1 TRBV9 - -
CASSPRTLLAKNIQYF TGCGCCAGCAGCCCAAGGACGTTACTAGCCAAAAACATTCAGTACTTC TRBJ2-4 TRBV5-1 - once
CASGQGGGTDTQYF TGCGCCAGCGGACAGGGAGGAGGCACAGATACGCAGTATTTT TRBJ2-3 TRBV10-1 TRBD1 once
CASSLESRDAEAFF TGTGCCAGCAGCTTAGAGAGCCGGGACGCTGAAGCTTTCTTT TRBJ1-1 TRBV11-2 - few
CASSYGTPNTEAFF TGTGCCAGCAGTTACGGGACACCGAACACTGAAGCTTTCTTT TRBJ1-1 TRBV6-5 - -
CASSHGGADTGELFF TGTGCCAGCAGCCATGGGGGGGCTGACACCGGGGAGCTGTTTTTT TRBJ2-2 TRBV11-3 - -
CASSLTSYNSPLHF TGTGCCAGCAGCTTAACGTCCTATAATTCACCCCTCCACTTT TRBJ1-6 TRBV7-2 - -
CASSTSASSTDTQYF TGTGCCAGCAGCACTAGCGCAAGTAGCACAGATACGCAGTATTTT TRBJ2-3 TRBV5-4 TRBD2 once
CASSLGRTNEQFF TGTGCCAGCAGTTTGGGACGGACGAATGAGCAGTTCTTC TRBJ2-1 TRBV25-1 - -
CASSQDGVTQPQHF TGTGCCAGCAGCCAAGATGGGGTCACACAGCCCCAGCATTTT TRBJ1-5 TRBV4-2 - -
CASSSVSGGAYNEQFF TGTGCCAGCAGCTCGGTTTCAGGGGGCGCCTACAATGAGCAGTTCTTC TRBJ2-1 TRBV11-2 TRBD1 -
CASSPKQGNQPQHF TGTGCCAGCTCACCAAAACAGGGCAATCAGCCCCAGCATTTT TRBJ1-5 TRBV18 - -